One and the same sample provided the 21 T cell receptor beta chains below, sequenced in a study of T-cell reconstitution after alpha-beta-depleted transplantation in children. During its preparation, the TCRbeta library received unique molecular identifiers. One entry per CDR3 protein, called by TCRdb with MiXCR from the PCR reads. Altogether roughly 570,000 distinct CDR3 sequences are present, around 27% being singletons, with the ten largest covering 35% to 40%. Sequenced material: PBMCs, taken before TCRalphabeta/CD19-depleted stem cell transplant. These receptor sequences come from a boy in the first two years of life with Wiskott-Aldrich syndrome, due to receive a stem cell transplant.

About this clonotype itself: One junction end does not reproduce the germline sequence, and a read error may be involved. The chain is built from TRBV27 and TRBJ2-1; the D is unclear. Germline CDR1 reads MNHEY; CDR2 reads SMNVEV (reference sequence). The CDR3 length is 15 residues. CDR3 protein: CASNLGRNSYNEQFF. The CDR3 DNA sequence: TGTGCCAGCAATTTAGGTAGGAATTCTTACAATGAGCAGTTCTTC.

The chain recombines TRBV10-3 with TRBJ2-3; 8 positions match TRBD2. The CDR3 length is 15 residues. Per germline, CDR1 ENHRY and CDR2 SYGVKD. Losses at the gene ends were 0 bases for V and 6 bases for J; bases not matched to a gene: 5. Here the CDR3 DNA reads TGTGCCATCAGTGAGTCGGTAGCGGGATACGATACGCAGTATTTT. This codes for CAISESVAGYDTQYF.

V is TRBV5-1 and J is TRBJ1-1; TRBD1 matches at 8 bases. The J segment lost 5 bases and the V segment lost 3 bases, leaving 6 bases of the junction unmatched. Germline CDR1 SGHRS, CDR2 YFSETQ. The CDR3 has 14 residues. The CDR3 reads CASSSGQVGTEAFF. The CDR3 coding sequence is TGCGCCAGCAGCTCGGGACAGGTCGGAACTGAAGCTTTCTTT.

This clonotype came up a few times. V and J are TRBV5-5 and TRBJ2-5; TRBD2 is a possible D gene (7 bases). Germline values: CDR1 SGHKS, CDR2 YYEKEE (reference sequence). Trimming pared 2 bases from V and 4 bases from J, leaving 15 bases between. CDR3 size: 15 residues. CDR3 in DNA: TGTGCCAGCAGCTTAAATTGGGGGGGCCCAGAGACCCAGTACTTC. Amino acid sequence: CASSLNWGGPETQYF.

The chain carries TRBV5-1 and TRBJ2-1; 7 bases map to TRBD2. CDR3 length: 16 residues. Germline V lookup: CDR1 SGHRS, CDR2 YFSETQ. Trimming removed 2 bases from V and 1 base from J; junction bases left unmatched: 6. DNA of the CDR3: TGCGCCAGCAGCTTCCGCAGGGAGGGATCCTACAATGAGCAGTTCTTC. It encodes CASSFRREGSYNEQFF.

The chain couples TRBV29-1 to TRBJ1-1; 9 nucleotides agree with TRBD1. V lost 5 bases, J lost 7 bases, and 11 bases stayed unmatched. Germline CDR1 is SQVTM and CDR2 is ANQGSEA. The CDR3 is 14 residues long. CDR3 sequence: CSVINRGRRSEAFF. DNA of the CDR3: TGCAGCGTTATTAACAGGGGGCGCAGGAGTGAAGCTTTCTTT.

V usage is TRBV20-1 and J usage is TRBJ2-7; D possibly matches TRBD1 or TRBD2 (5 bases each). Deletions cut 4 bases from V and 6 bases from J, with 22 bases between. This CDR3 has 15 amino acids. Germline CDR1 reads DFQATT; CDR2 reads SNEGSKA (reference sequence). CDR3 sequence (DNA): TGCAGTGCTAAAGGGGTGAGGAGCCGAAGCGGCGAGCAGTACTTC. Its translation: CSAKGVRSRSGEQYF.

This clonotype was counted between two and nine times. The chain combines TRBV10-3 with TRBJ2-2, with 8 bases lining up with TRBD2. CDR1 is ENHRY and CDR2 is SYGVKD in the germline V gene. The CDR3 is 14 residues long. V dropped 5 bases and J dropped 6; count of bases not matched to a gene: 5. DNA for the CDR3: TGTGCCATCAGTACTAGGACTAGCCCCGGGGAGCTGTTTTTT. Its translation: CAISTRTSPGELFF.

The chain couples TRBV12-3 or TRBV12-4 to TRBJ1-2; unclear D gene. V gave up 2 bases and J gave up 8 bases, with 12 bases separating them. The CDR3 has 13 amino acids. The chain's CDR3 is CASSLIHMDGYTF. The CDR3 DNA reads TGTGCCAGCAGTTTAATCCACATGGACGGCTACACCTTC.

A few counts support this clonotype. The rearrangement uses TRBV5-1 and TRBJ2-1; TRBD2 matches at 8 bases. The CDR3 has 16 amino acids. Unmatched junction bases numbered 5, after V lost 0 bases and J lost 3 bases. CDR1 is SGHRS, CDR2 YFSETQ, per germline. The CDR3 nucleotides are TGCGCCAGCAGCTTGGAAGCGGGAGTCTTCTACAATGAGCAGTTCTTC. It encodes CASSLEAGVFYNEQFF.

This chain links TRBV29-1 with TRBJ2-1; TRBD2 is a possible D gene (5 bases). V was trimmed by 2 bases and J by 2 bases, leaving 10 bases between them. The germline gives CDR1 SQVTM, CDR2 ANQGSEA. The CDR3 sequence is 14 residues long. In DNA, the CDR3 is TGCAGCGTTGAATGGTGGGAGCCCTACAATGAGCAGTTCTTC. It codes for CSVEWWEPYNEQFF.

The chain joins TRBV4-1 to TRBJ2-7; TRBD2 agrees at 7 bases. The ends lost 1 base at V and 2 bases at J; junction bases unmatched: 5. This CDR3 is built from 15 residues. Germline V gene data show CDR1 as MGHRA and CDR2 as YSYEKL. The CDR3 reads CASSQVAGTTYEQYF. CDR3 DNA: TGCGCCAGCAGCCAAGTTGCCGGGACTACCTACGAGCAGTACTTC.

This chain links TRBV20-1 with TRBJ1-5, with 8 bases fitting TRBD1. The CDR3 runs 19 residues. V was clipped by 0 bases and J by 6 bases; unmatched bases: 19. Germline CDR1 reads DFQATT; CDR2 reads SNEGSKA (reference sequence). The CDR3 nucleotides read TGCAGTGCTAGAGAACGGTACAGGGGGATCGTGGAGCAAAGTCAGCCCCAGCATTTT. Translated, it gives CSARERYRGIVEQSQPQHF.

In its sample, this clonotype was seen a few times. The rearrangement joins TRBV6-1 to TRBJ2-1, with TRBD2 identical over 12 bases. This CDR3 region has 15 residues. CDR1 and CDR2 from the germline V gene are MNHNS and SASEGT. V shed 6 bases and J 8 bases; nucleotides not matched to a gene: 8. The CDR3 here is CASRPGLAGLHEQFF. The CDR3 nucleotides are TGTGCCAGCAGACCTGGACTAGCGGGACTCCATGAGCAGTTCTTC.

There are a few counts of this clonotype. One end of the junction does not line up with germline, which may come from a read error. The rearrangement links TRBV4-1 to TRBJ2-4; 7 bases line up with TRBD2. Germline V gives CDR1 MGHRA, CDR2 YSYEKL. This CDR3 has 16 amino acids. The CDR3 DNA reads as TGCGCCAGCAGCCCTATAGCGGGTATAGCCAAAAACAGTCAGTACTTC. Translation: CASSPIAGIAKNSQYF.

This clonotype turned up a few times. The chain has TRBV4-1 and TRBJ2-5, with 9 bases that match TRBD2. After removal of 1 base from V and 0 bases from J, the junction contained 9 bases not matched to a gene. The CDR3 runs to 18 residues. Germline CDR1 and CDR2: MGHRA and YSYEKL. The CDR3 DNA sequence: TGCGCCAGCAGCCAAGTGGGACTAGCTATCCCTAACCAAGAGACCCAGTACTTC. Its protein is CASSQVGLAIPNQETQYF.

The table lists this clonotype with a few counts. The gene calls are TRBV5-1 and TRBJ2-1; TRBD2 aligns across 14 bases. Germline values: CDR1 SGHRS, CDR2 YFSETQ. V was pared by 4 bases and J by 8 bases, with 5 bases of the junction left unmatched. There are 15 residues in the CDR3. The CDR3, as DNA: TGCGCCAGCAGCAGATCGGGACTAGCGGGAGATGAGCAGTTCTTC. This gives the protein CASSRSGLAGDEQFF.

The chain carries TRBV11-2 and TRBJ2-1; 7 nucleotides align to TRBD2. J gave up 6 bases and V 0 bases, and 8 bases lay outside the gene matches. The CDR3 has 16 amino acids. The germline gives CDR1 SGHAT, CDR2 FQNNGV. The CDR3, as DNA: TGTGCCAGCAGCTTAGATCTGGGCGGGAGATCCAATGAGCAGTTCTTC. Translated, it gives CASSLDLGGRSNEQFF.

The gene calls are TRBV20-1 and TRBJ1-3; D is perhaps TRBD1 (5 bases). Trimming removed 4 bases at V and 0 bases at J, with 10 bases between. The CDR3 has 14 residues. Germline CDR1 and CDR2: DFQATT and SNEGSKA (reference sequence). The CDR3 nucleotides are TGCAGTGCTACTGGACACGGCTCTGGAAACACCATATATTTT. Translating it yields CSATGHGSGNTIYF.

In the case of this clonotype: Likely a read error: the CDR3 ends without its conserved phenylalanine or tryptophan. The rearrangement joins TRBV3-1 to TRBJ2-5; 11 nucleotides line up with TRBD2. The ends lost 4 bases at V and 4 bases at J; junction bases unmatched: 5. Germline-derived CDR1 and CDR2 are LGHDT and YNNKEL (reference sequence). The CDR3 runs 15 residues. The chain's CDR3 is CASSPTSGSPETQYS. The CDR3 coding sequence is TGTGCCAGCAGCCCTACTAGCGGGAGTCCAGAGACCCAGTACTCC.

The genes are TRBV29-1 and TRBJ2-5; D gene unclear. The CDR3 loop spans 11 amino acids. Germline assignment: CDR1 SQVTM and CDR2 ANQGSEA. Trimming removed 7 bases at V and 0 bases at J, with 6 bases between. In DNA form, the CDR3 reads TGCAGCGCCCTGTACCAAGAGACCCAGTACTTC. Encoded protein: CSALYQETQYF.